These 6 T cell receptor beta chains were all obtained from the same sample, sequenced in a study of cytomegalovirus exposure and HLA in healthy donors. Primers included in the PCR were 60 Vbeta and 13 Jbeta primers. Method: immunoSEQ multiplex PCR; TCRdb's copy keeps in-frame clones and lacks some. The repertoire includes 200,000 to 250,000 clones, about 83% of them detected once, and over 1.1% sits in the top ten. Sequencing used PBMCs. The receptors stem from a girl under 18 in good health and CMV-seronegative.

The J gene is TRBJ2-1, the V gene TRBV20-1, with no clear D. This CDR3 is 10 amino acids long. V was shortened by 2 bases and J by 9 bases, with 5 bases between the two germline ends. In germline, CDR1 is DFQATT, CDR2 SNEGSKA (reference sequence). CDR3 amino acids: CSARPSEQFF. CDR3 in DNA: TGCAGTGCTAGACCCAGTGAGCAGTTCTTC.

The chain links TRBV19 to TRBJ1-1, with a tentative D call TRBD1 (5 bases). Germline V gene lookup returns CDR1 LNHDA and CDR2 SQIVND (reference sequence). This CDR3 comprises 16 residues. Trimming took 6 bases from V and 0 from J, leaving 17 bases between them. Here the CDR3 reads CASSPRGQSLNTEAFF. CDR3 in DNA: TGTGCCAGTAGCCCAAGGGGCCAAAGTTTGAACACTGAAGCTTTCTTT.

This clone has only one observation. This sequence joins TRBV7-6 and TRBJ2-1; 10 nucleotides match TRBD2. From germline, CDR1 is SGHVS and CDR2 FNYEAQ. The CDR3 loop spans 16 amino acids. With V trimmed by 5 bases and J by 7 bases, 11 bases remained unmatched. The DNA for the CDR3 is TGTGCCAGCAGCCGGTCGGTAGTAGCGGGGGGAAATGAGCAGTTCTTC. Its translation: CASSRSVVAGGNEQFF.

Only a few counts were recorded for this clone. The chain uses TRBV6-9 and TRBJ1-4, with 7 positions matching TRBD1. Germline assignment: CDR1 MNHGY and CDR2 SVAAGI. The ends lost 4 bases at V and 4 bases at J; junction bases unmatched: 12. This CDR3 is built from 17 residues. DNA of the CDR3: TGTGCCAGCAGTTCGTCGACAGGGACCATTGGTAATGAAAAACTGTTTTTT. It yields the protein CASSSSTGTIGNEKLFF.

Comments on this clone: Additional DNA sequences in this sample encode the identical CDR3. The rearrangement uses TRBV4-3 and TRBJ1-2, with no clear D. Germline CDR1 LGHNA, CDR2 YSLEER. The CDR3 sequence is 15 residues long. V was cut by 5 bases and J by 1 base, with 14 bases left in between. The CDR3 DNA is TGCGCCAGCAGCGAACGAACCGGTTATAACTATGGCTACACCTTC. The encoded protein is CASSERTGYNYGYTF.

V and J are TRBV7-7 and TRBJ2-5; D is ambiguous. Germline lookup yields CDR1 SSHAT and CDR2 FNYEAQ (reference sequence). The CDR3 runs 12 residues. V lost 2 bases, J lost 5 bases, and 6 bases lay in between. The DNA for the CDR3 is TGTGCCAGCAGCTTACTAAGCGAGACCCAGTACTTC. Amino acid sequence: CASSLLSETQYF.